The clone carrying this T cell receptor (beta chain) has only a few counts. Its specificity is unknown. This sample was included in a study of CD8 T cells in ankylosing spondylitis. V lost 7 bases, J lost 4 bases, and 20 bases lay in between. Looked up from germline, CDR1 is SGHAT and CDR2 is FQNNGV. This CDR3 is 15 amino acids long. Study-wide findings and caveats: Clones linked to disease, bearing a CD8+ phenotype, were relatively rare in peripheral blood. Fewer than ten highly homologous variants made up a TCR beta motif that seemed to typify ankylosing spondylitis blood.

Construction of TCR beta libraries was performed using quantitative 5'-RACE with molecular barcodes. TCRdb recomputed calls from the 5' RACE reads with MiXCR, one row per CDR3 protein. The sample has fewer than 400,000 distinct CDR3 sequences, approximately 20% seen once; the top ten hold roughly a sixth. The source is a male donor with ankylosing spondylitis. Specimen: blood, either unsorted or a sorted T cell fraction (not recorded which). This sequence joins TRBV11-2 and TRBJ2-7; TRBD2 is a possible D gene (5 bases). CDR3 DNA sequence: TGTGCCAGCACCCCCGTTCGCTTGAGAGGGTACGAGCAGTACTTC. Residues: CASTPVRLRGYEQYF. Supplemented by reference TRBV11-2 and TRBJ2-7, the full variable domain reads EAGVAQSPRYKIIEKRQSVAFWCNPISGHATLYWYQQILGQGPKLLIQFQNNGVVDDSQLPKDRFSAERLKGVDSTLKIQPAKLEDSAVYLCASTPVRLRGYEQYFGPGTRLTVT.